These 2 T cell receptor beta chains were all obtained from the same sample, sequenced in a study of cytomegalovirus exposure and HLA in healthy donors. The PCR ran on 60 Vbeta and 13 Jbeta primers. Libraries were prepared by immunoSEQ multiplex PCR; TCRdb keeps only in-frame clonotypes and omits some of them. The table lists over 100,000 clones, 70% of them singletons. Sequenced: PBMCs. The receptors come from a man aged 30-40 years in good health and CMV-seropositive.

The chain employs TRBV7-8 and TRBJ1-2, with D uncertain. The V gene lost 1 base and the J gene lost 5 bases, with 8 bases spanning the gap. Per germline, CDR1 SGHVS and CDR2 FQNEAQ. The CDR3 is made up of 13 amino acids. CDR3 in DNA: TGTGCCAGCAGCTTAGAAGGACTGTATGGCTACACCTTC. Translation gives CASSLEGLYGYTF. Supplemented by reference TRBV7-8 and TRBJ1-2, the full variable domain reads GAGVSQSPRYKVAKRGQDVALRCDPISGHVSLFWYQQALGQGPEFLTYFQNEAQLDKSGLPSDRFFAERPEGSVSTLKIQRTQQEDSAVYLCASSLEGLYGYTFGSGTRLTVV.

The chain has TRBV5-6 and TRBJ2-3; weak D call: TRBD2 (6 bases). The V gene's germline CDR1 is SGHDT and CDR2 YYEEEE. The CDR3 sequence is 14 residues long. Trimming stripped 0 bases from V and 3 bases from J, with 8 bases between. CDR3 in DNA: TGTGCCAGCAGCTTGGGACTAGAAACAGATACGCAGTATTTT. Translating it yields CASSLGLETDTQYF.